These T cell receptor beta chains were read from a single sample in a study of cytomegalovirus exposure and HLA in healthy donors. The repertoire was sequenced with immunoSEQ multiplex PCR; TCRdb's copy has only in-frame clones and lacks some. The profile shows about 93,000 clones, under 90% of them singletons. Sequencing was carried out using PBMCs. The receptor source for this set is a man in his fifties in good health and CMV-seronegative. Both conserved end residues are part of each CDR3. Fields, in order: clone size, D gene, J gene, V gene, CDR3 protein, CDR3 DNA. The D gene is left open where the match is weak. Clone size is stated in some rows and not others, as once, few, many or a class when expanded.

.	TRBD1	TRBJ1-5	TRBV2	CASRAGTVSNQPQHF	TGTGCCAGCAGGGCTGGGACAGTTAGCAATCAGCCCCAGCATTTT
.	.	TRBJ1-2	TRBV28	CASTGGPNYGYTF	TGTGCCAGCACCGGGGGGCCCAACTATGGCTACACCTTC
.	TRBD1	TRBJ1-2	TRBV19	CASSIALGQSYGYTF	TGTGCCAGTAGTATAGCCTTGGGACAGTCCTATGGCTACACCTTC
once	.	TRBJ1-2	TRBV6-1	CASSEALSSLFGYTF	TGTGCCAGCAGTGAAGCGCTGTCTAGCCTTTTTGGCTACACCTTC
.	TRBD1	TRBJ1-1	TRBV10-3	CAISNTGGTEAFF	TGTGCCATCAGTAACACAGGGGGCACTGAAGCTTTCTTT
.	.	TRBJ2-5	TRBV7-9	CASSLGGAGEETQYF	TGTGCCAGCAGCTTAGGGGGCGCAGGGGAAGAGACCCAGTACTTC
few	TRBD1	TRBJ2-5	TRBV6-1	CASSEDRGLQETQYF	TGTGCCAGCAGTGAAGACAGGGGGCTACAAGAGACCCAGTACTTC
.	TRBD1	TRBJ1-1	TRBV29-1	CSGKAGQTNTEAFF	TGCAGCGGGAAGGCGGGACAGACTAACACTGAAGCTTTCTTT
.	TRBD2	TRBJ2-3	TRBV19	CASSSGSADTQYF	TGTGCCAGTAGTAGCGGGAGCGCAGATACGCAGTATTTT
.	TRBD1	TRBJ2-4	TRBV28	CASSSNNRRQGRDIQYF	TGTGCCAGCAGTTCGAATAACCGACGACAGGGTAGGGACATTCAGTACTTC
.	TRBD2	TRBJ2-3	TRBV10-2	CASSISGRATDTQYF	TGCGCCAGCAGTATTAGCGGGAGGGCCACAGATACGCAGTATTTT
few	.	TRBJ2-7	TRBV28	CASSLAGEEEQYF	TGTGCCAGCAGTTTAGCGGGCGAGGAGGAGCAGTACTTC
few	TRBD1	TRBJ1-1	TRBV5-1	CASSSLGQGEVTEAFF	TGCGCCAGCAGCTCCCTAGGACAGGGGGAGGTCACTGAAGCTTTCTTT